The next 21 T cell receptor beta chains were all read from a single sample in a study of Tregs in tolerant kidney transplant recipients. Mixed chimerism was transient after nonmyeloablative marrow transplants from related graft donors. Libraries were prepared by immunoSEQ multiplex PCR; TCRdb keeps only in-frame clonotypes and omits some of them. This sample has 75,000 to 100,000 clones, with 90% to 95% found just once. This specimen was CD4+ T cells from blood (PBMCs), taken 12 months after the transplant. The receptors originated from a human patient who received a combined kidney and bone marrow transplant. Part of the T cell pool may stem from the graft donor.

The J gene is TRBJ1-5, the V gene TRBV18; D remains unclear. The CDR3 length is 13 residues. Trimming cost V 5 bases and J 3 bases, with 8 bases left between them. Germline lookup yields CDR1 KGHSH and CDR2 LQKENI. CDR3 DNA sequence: TGTGCCAGCTCAGGAGGGCTCAATCAGCCCCAGCATTTT. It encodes CASSGGLNQPQHF. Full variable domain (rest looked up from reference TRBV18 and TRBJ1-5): NAGVMQNPRHLVRRRGQEARLRCSPMKGHSHVYWYRQLPEEGLKFMVYLQKENIIDESGMPKERFSAEFPKEGPSILRIQQVVRGDSAAYFCASSGGLNQPQHFGDGTRLSIL.

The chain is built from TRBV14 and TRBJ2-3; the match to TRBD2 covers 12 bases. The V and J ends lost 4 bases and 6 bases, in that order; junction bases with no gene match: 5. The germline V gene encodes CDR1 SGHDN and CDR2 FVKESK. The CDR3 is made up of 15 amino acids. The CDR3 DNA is TGTGCCAGCAGCCTCCGACTAGCGGGAGTTGATACGCAGTATTTT. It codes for CASSLRLAGVDTQYF.

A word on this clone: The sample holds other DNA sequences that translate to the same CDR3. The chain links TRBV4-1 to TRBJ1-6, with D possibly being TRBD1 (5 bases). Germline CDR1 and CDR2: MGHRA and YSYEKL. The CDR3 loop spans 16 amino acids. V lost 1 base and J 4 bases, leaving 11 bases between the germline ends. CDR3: CASSQVGGSYNSPLHF. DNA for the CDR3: TGCGCCAGCAGCCAAGTGGGGGGATCTTATAATTCACCCCTCCACTTT.

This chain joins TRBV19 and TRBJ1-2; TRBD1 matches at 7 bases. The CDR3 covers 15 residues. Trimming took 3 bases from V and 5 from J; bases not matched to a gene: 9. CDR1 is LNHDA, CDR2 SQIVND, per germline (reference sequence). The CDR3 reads CASSIMKTGLYGYTF. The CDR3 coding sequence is TGTGCCAGTAGTATTATGAAGACAGGGCTGTATGGCTACACCTTC.

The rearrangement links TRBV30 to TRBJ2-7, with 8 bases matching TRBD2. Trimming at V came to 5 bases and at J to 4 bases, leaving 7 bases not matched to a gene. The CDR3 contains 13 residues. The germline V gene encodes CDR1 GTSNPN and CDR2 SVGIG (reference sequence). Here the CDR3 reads CAWSSGLVYEQYF. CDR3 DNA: TGTGCCTGGTCTTCGGGACTAGTTTACGAGCAGTACTTC.

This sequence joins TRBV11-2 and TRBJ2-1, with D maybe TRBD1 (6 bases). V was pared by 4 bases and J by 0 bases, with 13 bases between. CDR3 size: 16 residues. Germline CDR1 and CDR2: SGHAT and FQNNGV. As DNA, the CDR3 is TGTGCCAGCAGCTCAGCGACAGGCCCCTCCTACAATGAGCAGTTCTTC. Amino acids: CASSSATGPSYNEQFF.

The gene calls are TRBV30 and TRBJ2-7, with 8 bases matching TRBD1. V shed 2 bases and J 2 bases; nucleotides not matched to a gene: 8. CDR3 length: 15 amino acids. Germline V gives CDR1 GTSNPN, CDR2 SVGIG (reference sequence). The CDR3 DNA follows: TGTGCCTGGAGTAGTGGGGGCAGGGGGCCCTACGAGCAGTACTTC. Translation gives CAWSSGGRGPYEQYF.

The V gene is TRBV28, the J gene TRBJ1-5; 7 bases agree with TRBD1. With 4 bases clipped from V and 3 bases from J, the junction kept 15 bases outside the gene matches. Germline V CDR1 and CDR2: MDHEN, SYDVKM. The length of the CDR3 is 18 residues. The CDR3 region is CASSSLWRQGAYNQPQHF. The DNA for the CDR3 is TGTGCCAGCAGTTCCCTTTGGAGACAGGGAGCCTACAATCAGCCCCAGCATTTT.

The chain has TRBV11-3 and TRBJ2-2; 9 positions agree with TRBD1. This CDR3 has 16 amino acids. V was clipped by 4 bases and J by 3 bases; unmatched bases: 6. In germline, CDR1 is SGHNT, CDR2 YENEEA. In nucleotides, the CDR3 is TGTGCCAGCAGCTCGCCGGGACAGGGTTACACCGGGGAGCTGTTTTTT. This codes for CASSSPGQGYTGELFF.

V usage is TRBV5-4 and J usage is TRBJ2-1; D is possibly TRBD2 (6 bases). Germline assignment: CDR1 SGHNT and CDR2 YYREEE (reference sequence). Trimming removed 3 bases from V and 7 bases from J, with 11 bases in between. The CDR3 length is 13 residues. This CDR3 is CASSSIGGNEQFF. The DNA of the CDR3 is TGTGCCAGCAGCTCGATTGGGGGGAATGAGCAGTTCTTC.

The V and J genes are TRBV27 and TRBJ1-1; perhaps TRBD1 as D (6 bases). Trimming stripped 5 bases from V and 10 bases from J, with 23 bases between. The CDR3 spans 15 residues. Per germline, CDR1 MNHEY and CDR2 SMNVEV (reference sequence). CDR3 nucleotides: TGTGCCAGCAGTCCCGTCGGCGACAGGAGCCCCCGAGCTTTCTTT. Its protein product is CASSPVGDRSPRAFF.

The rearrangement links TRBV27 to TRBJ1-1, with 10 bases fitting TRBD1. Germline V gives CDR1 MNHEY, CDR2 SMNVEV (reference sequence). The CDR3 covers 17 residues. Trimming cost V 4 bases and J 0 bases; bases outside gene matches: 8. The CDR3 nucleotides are TGTGCCAGCAGTTCAACCGGGACAGGGGTCATGAACACTGAAGCTTTCTTT. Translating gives CASSSTGTGVMNTEAFF.

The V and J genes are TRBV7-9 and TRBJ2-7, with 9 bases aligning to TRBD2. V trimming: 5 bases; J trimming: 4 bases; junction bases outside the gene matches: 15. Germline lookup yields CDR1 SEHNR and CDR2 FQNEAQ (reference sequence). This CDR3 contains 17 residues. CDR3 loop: CASSHRYSGSEWYEQYF. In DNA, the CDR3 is TGTGCCAGCAGCCACCGATATAGCGGGAGCGAGTGGTACGAGCAGTACTTC. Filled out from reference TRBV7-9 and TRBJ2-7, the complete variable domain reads DTGVSQNPRHKITKRGQNVTFRCDPISEHNRLYWYRQTLGQGPEFLTYFQNEAQLEKSRLLSDRFSAERPKGSFSTLEIQRTEQGDSAMYLCASSHRYSGSEWYEQYFGPGTRLTVT.

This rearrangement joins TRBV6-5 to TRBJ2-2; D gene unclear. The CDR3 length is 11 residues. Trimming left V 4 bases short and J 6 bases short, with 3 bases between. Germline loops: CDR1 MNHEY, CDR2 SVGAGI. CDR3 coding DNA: TGTGCCAGCAGTTCGTCCGGGGAGCTGTTTTTT. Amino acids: CASSSSGELFF.

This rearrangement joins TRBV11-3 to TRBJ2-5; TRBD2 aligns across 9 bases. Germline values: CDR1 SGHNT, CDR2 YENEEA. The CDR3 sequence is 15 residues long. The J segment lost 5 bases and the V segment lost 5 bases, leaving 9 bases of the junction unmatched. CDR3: CASSPLAGAWETQYF. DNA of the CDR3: TGTGCCAGCAGCCCCTTAGCGGGAGCCTGGGAGACCCAGTACTTC. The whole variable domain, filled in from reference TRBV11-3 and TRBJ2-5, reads EAGVVQSPRYKIIEKKQPVAFWCNPISGHNTLYWYLQNLGQGPELLIRYENEEAVDDSQLPKDRFSAERLKGVDSTLKIQPAELGDSAVYLCASSPLAGAWETQYFGPGTRLLVL.

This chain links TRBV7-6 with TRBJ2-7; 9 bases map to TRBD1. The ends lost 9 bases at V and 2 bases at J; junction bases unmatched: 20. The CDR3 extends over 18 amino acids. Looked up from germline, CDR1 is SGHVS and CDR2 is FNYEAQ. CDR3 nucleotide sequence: TGTGCCAGGAGAAAGAGGGACAGGGAGTCCTCGGGCCCCTACGAGCAGTACTTC. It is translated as CARRKRDRESSGPYEQYF.

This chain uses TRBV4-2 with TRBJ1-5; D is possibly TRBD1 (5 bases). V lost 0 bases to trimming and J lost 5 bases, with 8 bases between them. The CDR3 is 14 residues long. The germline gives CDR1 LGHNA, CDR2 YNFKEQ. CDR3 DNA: TGTGCCAGCAGCCAAGATTGGGGCGATCAGCCCCAGCATTTT. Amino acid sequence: CASSQDWGDQPQHF.

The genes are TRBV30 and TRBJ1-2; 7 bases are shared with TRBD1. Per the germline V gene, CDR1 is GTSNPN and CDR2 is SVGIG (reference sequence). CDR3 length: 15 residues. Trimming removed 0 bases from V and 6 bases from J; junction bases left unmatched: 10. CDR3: CAWSVLGQGVDGYTF. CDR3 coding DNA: TGTGCCTGGAGTGTACTTGGGCAGGGGGTCGATGGCTACACCTTC.

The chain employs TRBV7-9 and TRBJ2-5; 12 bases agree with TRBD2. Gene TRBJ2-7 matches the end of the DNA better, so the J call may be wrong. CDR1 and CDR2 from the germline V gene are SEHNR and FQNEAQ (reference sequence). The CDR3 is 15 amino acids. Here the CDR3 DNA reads TGTGCCAGCAGCCTACTAGCGGGAGGAGCCTACGAGCAGTACTTC. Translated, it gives CASSLLAGGAYEQYF.

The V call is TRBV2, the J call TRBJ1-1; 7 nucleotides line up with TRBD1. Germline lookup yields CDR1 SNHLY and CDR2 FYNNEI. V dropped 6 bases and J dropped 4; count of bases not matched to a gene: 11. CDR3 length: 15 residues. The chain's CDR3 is CASSREDRVLTEAFF. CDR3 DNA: TGTGCCAGCAGCAGGGAAGACAGGGTACTCACTGAAGCTTTCTTT.

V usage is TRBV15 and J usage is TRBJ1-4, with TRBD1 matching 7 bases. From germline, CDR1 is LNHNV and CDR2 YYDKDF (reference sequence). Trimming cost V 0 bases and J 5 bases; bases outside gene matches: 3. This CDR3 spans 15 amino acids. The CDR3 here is CATSREGQPNEKLFF. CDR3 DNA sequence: TGTGCCACCAGCAGAGAGGGACAGCCAAATGAAAAACTGTTTTTT.